The source of this T cell receptor beta chain is a study of cytomegalovirus exposure and HLA in healthy donors. Sequenced by immunoSEQ multiplex PCR; TCRdb stores in-frame clones only, minus some. Among around 220,000 clones listed, 75% to 90% were seen once. About this clone itself: At one end, the junction sequence differs from germline, possibly due to a read error.

This CDR3 region has 15 residues. Germline V gene lookup returns CDR1 MNHEY and CDR2 SMNVEV (reference sequence). This receptor was taken from a woman younger than 45 in good health and CMV-seropositive. The V call is TRBV27, the J call TRBJ2-7; 7 bases agree with TRBD1. Sequenced sample: PBMCs. The CDR3 spells CASSFGRQGSNEQYF. CDR3 nucleotides: TGTGCCAGCAGTTTTGGGAGACAGGGCTCCAACGAGCAGTACTTC.